These T cell receptor beta chains were read from a single sample in a study of T cell changes during pregnancy in multiple sclerosis. The protocol was immunoSEQ multiplex PCR, while the TCRdb copy is restricted to in-frame clones and leaves out a portion. Seen here are more than 35,000 clones, more than 75% observed once, and the top ten hold 5.9%. Sequencing was performed on CD8+ T cells from peripheral blood mononuclear cells, taken after pregnancy. These receptors were collected from a female donor in good health, enrolled as a control in a pregnancy study. Each CDR3 is given with its conserved first and last residue. Fields, in order: J gene, D gene, V gene, clone size, CDR3 DNA, CDR3 protein. The D gene is left open where the match is weak. Clone size is stated in some rows and not others, as once, few, many or a class when expanded.

>TRBJ2-7|-|TRBV19|-
TGTGCCAGTAGTATCAGTCTCATCTACGAGCAGTACTTC
CASSISLIYEQYF
>TRBJ1-6|-|TRBV10-3|-
TGTGCCATCAGCCCCGACCGGGACTCCTATAATTCACCCCTCCACTTT
CAISPDRDSYNSPLHF
>TRBJ1-1|-|TRBV27|-
TGTGCCAGCAGCCTCTACAGGGCCACTGAAGCTTTCTTT
CASSLYRATEAFF
>TRBJ2-7|TRBD2|TRBV4-1|-
TGCGCCAGCAGCCAAGTCAGCGGGGATCGTTGGGAGCAGTACTTC
CASSQVSGDRWEQYF
>TRBJ1-3|-|TRBV4-3|-
TGCGCCAGCAGCCAAGAGGGGGGGCTAGGAAACACCATATATTTT
CASSQEGGLGNTIYF
>TRBJ1-2|-|TRBV7-9|-
TGTGCCAGCAGCCCCGGGGGAGCAGGGATTAGTTACGGCTACACCTTC
CASSPGGAGISYGYTF
>TRBJ1-3|-|TRBV11-2|-
TGTGCCAGCAGCTTGAGGAGGGGAGCAGGAAACACCATATATTTT
CASSLRRGAGNTIYF
>TRBJ1-1|TRBD1|TRBV4-3|few
TGCGCCAGCAGAGGACAGGGTAACACTGAAGCTTTCTTT
CASRGQGNTEAFF
>TRBJ1-1|-|TRBV4-3|-
TGCGCCAGCAGCCAAGATGGAGGGGCGTGGGGCACTGAAGCTTTCTTT
CASSQDGGAWGTEAFF
>TRBJ2-7|TRBD1|TRBV4-1|-
TGCGCCAGCAGTCGGGACAGTTTGTACGAGCAGTACTTC
CASSRDSLYEQYF
>TRBJ2-2|TRBD2|TRBV7-8|once
TGTGCCAGCAGCTTCCGAGCTATCGGGGGGGTCGCCGGGGAGCTGTTTTTT
CASSFRAIGGVAGELFF
>TRBJ2-1|TRBD1|TRBV7-8|once
TGTGCCAGCAGCTCCCGACAGGGGGGTAATGAGCAGTTCTTC
CASSSRQGGNEQFF
>TRBJ1-1|-|TRBV19|-
TGTGCCAGTAGTCCAATTCTGGACATTTCGGCCACTGAAGCTTTCTTT
CASSPILDISATEAFF
>TRBJ2-1|-|TRBV7-3|-
TGTGCCAGCAGCTCCCTTATTAGCTCCTACAATGAGCAGTTCTTC
CASSSLISSYNEQFF
>TRBJ2-3|TRBD2|TRBV9|-
TGTGCCAGCAGCGTAGATAGCGGGGGAGCCACAGATACGCAGTATTTT
CASSVDSGGATDTQYF
>TRBJ2-7|-|TRBV4-1|-
TGCGCCAGCAGCCCAGTTTCTACAGGTACCTACGAGCAGTACTTC
CASSPVSTGTYEQYF
>TRBJ2-5|TRBD2|TRBV27|-
TGTGCCAGCAGTCCACAGGGACTAGCGGGGGCCTTACAAGAGACCCAGTACTTC
CASSPQGLAGALQETQYF
>TRBJ1-1|TRBD1|TRBV11-2|-
TGTGCCAGCAGCTCCCCCGGGACAGGGAAAGCTGAAGCTTTCTTT
CASSSPGTGKAEAFF
>TRBJ1-4|TRBD1|TRBV27|-
TGTGCCAGCAGTTTGGATCGGACAGGGAGGGAAAAACTGTTTTTT
CASSLDRTGREKLFF
>TRBJ1-1|-|TRBV6-5|-
TGTGCCAGCAGTTACTCGGAGGATAACACTGAAGCTTTCTTT
CASSYSEDNTEAFF
>TRBJ1-1|-|TRBV13|-
TGTGCCAGCAGCCCGGCCCCAAGCGCAGAAGCTTTCTTT
CASSPAPSAEAFF
>TRBJ2-5|-|TRBV7-9|-
TGTGCCAGCAGCTTAGTAGGCCAGTCGGGGACCCAGTACTTC
CASSLVGQSGTQYF
>TRBJ2-7|TRBD1|TRBV7-6|-
TGTGCCAGCAGCGCATCCGGGACAGGGTTTGACGAGCAGTACTTC
CASSASGTGFDEQYF
>TRBJ2-7|TRBD1|TRBV28|-
TGTGCCAGCAGTCCCTCCGGGACAGGGGCCGGCTACGAGCAGTACTTC
CASSPSGTGAGYEQYF
>TRBJ2-5|TRBD1|TRBV7-6|-
TGTGCCAGCAGCCTTATGGGACAGGCTCAAGAGACCCAGTACTTC
CASSLMGQAQETQYF
>TRBJ2-4|-|TRBV27|-
TGTGCCAGCAGTTTAACCGGGATAGCGGCCAAAAACATTCAGTACTTC
CASSLTGIAAKNIQYF
>TRBJ2-2|-|TRBV4-3|once
TGCGCCAGCAGCCAAGCGGACACCCCCGGGGAGCTGTTTTTT
CASSQADTPGELFF
>TRBJ2-2|TRBD1|TRBV27|-
TGTGCCAGCACCCAGGGACAGGGGAACACCGGGGAGCTGTTTTTT
CASTQGQGNTGELFF
>TRBJ2-2|-|TRBV29-1|-
TGCAGCGTTATCGTAGTACAGGGGGAGCTGTTTTTT
CSVIVVQGELFF
>TRBJ1-2|-|TRBV5-4|-
TGTGCCAGCGGGGAGGGTGGGGACTATGGCTACACCTTC
CASGEGGDYGYTF
>TRBJ2-1|TRBD2|TRBV7-9|-
TGTGCCAGCAGCTTAGGTCCAGCGGGGGTGCCAGATGAGCAGTTCTTC
CASSLGPAGVPDEQFF
>TRBJ1-1|TRBD1|TRBV25-1|-
TGTGCCAGCAGTGAATATAAGACAGGGGGTGAAGCTTTCTTT
CASSEYKTGGEAFF
>TRBJ2-2|-|TRBV11-2|-
TGTGCCAGCAGCCAGATATTTGGGGGCGAGAACACCGGGGAGCTGTTTTTT
CASSQIFGGENTGELFF
>TRBJ2-7|-|TRBV10-3|-
TGTGCCATCAGTGAGGGCAGGCCGGGGGACGAGCAGTACTTC
CAISEGRPGDEQYF
>TRBJ2-1|TRBD1|TRBV28|once
TGTGCCAGCAGTATTCCGGGACAGGGTGGATCATATGAGCAGTTCTTC
CASSIPGQGGSYEQFF
>TRBJ1-2|TRBD1|TRBV9|-
TGTGCCAGCAGCGTAGACAAACAGGGGGCGCACTATGGCTACACCTTC
CASSVDKQGAHYGYTF
>TRBJ2-7|TRBD1|TRBV2|-
TGTGCCAGCAGTGAAGCGCTCCCCAGGGGGACCTACGAGCAGTACTTC
CASSEALPRGTYEQYF
>TRBJ1-3|-|TRBV28|-
TGTGCCAGCACCGACAGGTTGCCTGGAAACACCATATATTTT
CASTDRLPGNTIYF
>TRBJ2-3|TRBD2|TRBV7-3|once
TGTGCCAGCAGCTTAGCAGCGGGGGGGGACACAGATACGCAGTATTTT
CASSLAAGGDTDTQYF
>TRBJ1-2|TRBD1|TRBV7-8|-
TGTGCCAGCAGCTTAGCCGGCAGGGGGCTTGGCTACACCTTC
CASSLAGRGLGYTF
>TRBJ2-2|-|TRBV27|-
TGTGCCAGCAGTTTATCCACCTACGCGAACACCGGGGAGCTGTTTTTT
CASSLSTYANTGELFF
>TRBJ2-7|TRBD2|TRBV5-4|-
TGCGCCAGCAGCCAAGAATTCGCGGGAGCCTACGAGCAGTACTTC
CASSQEFAGAYEQYF
>TRBJ2-7|TRBD1|TRBV6-5|-
TGTGCCAGCAGTTACCCTGGACAGGGGGTCTACGAGCAGTACTTC
CASSYPGQGVYEQYF
>TRBJ2-7|-|TRBV18|once
TGTGCCAGCTCACCGGCGGGGTACGTGAACGAGCAGTACTTC
CASSPAGYVNEQYF
>TRBJ1-1|-|TRBV4-3|few
TGCGCCAGCAGCTCCCCGACAGCCGGGGGCACTGAAGCTTTCTTT
CASSSPTAGGTEAFF
>TRBJ1-2|-|TRBV7-2|few
TGTGCCAGCGGAGGGGAGGCCCTATATGGCTACACCTTC
CASGGEALYGYTF
>TRBJ2-3|-|TRBV7-3|-
TGTGCCAGCAGCTTAAATCGGTCTCCCTTGGCAGATACGCAGTATTTT
CASSLNRSPLADTQYF
>TRBJ1-2|-|TRBV21-1|-
TGTGCCAGCAGCAAAACGCGGGACAGGGGCGGGAGCTATGGCTACACCTTC
CASSKTRDRGGSYGYTF